This entry is about one T cell receptor beta chain. Its target is unknown. Trimming removed 0 bases from V and 2 bases from J, with 11 bases in between. The CDR3 sequence is 14 residues long. In germline, CDR1 is DFQATT, CDR2 SNEGSKA (reference sequence). TCRdb re-called the 5' RACE reads through MiXCR, storing one row per CDR3 protein. Of about 530,000 distinct CDR3 sequences listed, 13% to 15% are singletons. The sample belongs to a study of identical twins. Points from the study as a whole: Cord blood's abundant beta clonotypes had fewer insertions, unlike memory repertoires. For out-of-frame alpha sequences shared by twins, low generation probability was in excess.

These data were also filed under a second study, of yellow fever vaccine responses in identical twins.

Sequencing used CD4+ T cells sorted from blood. This TCR was recovered from a woman between 18 and 29 years old in good health. The V call is TRBV20-1, the J call TRBJ2-7; D perhaps matches TRBD1 (5 bases). The CDR3: CSARDQGSPYEQYF. DNA of the CDR3: TGCAGTGCTAGAGATCAGGGTAGCCCCTACGAGCAGTACTTC.